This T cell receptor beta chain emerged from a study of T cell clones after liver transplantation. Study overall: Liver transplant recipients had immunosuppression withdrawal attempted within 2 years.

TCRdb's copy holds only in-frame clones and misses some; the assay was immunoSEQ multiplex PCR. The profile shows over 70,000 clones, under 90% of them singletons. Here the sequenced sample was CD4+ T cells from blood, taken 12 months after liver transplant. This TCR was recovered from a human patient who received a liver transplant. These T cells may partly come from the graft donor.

The CDR3 DNA reads TGTGCCAGCAGTTTAATGGGGCGGGGACATAGCACAGATACGCAGTATTTT. Residues: CASSLMGRGHSTDTQYF. The rearrangement links TRBV27 to TRBJ2-3; D possibly uses TRBD1 or TRBD2 (6 bases each). Germline V lookup: CDR1 MNHEY, CDR2 SMNVEV (reference sequence). V was pared by 2 bases and J by 0 bases, with 15 bases between. This CDR3 comprises 17 residues.